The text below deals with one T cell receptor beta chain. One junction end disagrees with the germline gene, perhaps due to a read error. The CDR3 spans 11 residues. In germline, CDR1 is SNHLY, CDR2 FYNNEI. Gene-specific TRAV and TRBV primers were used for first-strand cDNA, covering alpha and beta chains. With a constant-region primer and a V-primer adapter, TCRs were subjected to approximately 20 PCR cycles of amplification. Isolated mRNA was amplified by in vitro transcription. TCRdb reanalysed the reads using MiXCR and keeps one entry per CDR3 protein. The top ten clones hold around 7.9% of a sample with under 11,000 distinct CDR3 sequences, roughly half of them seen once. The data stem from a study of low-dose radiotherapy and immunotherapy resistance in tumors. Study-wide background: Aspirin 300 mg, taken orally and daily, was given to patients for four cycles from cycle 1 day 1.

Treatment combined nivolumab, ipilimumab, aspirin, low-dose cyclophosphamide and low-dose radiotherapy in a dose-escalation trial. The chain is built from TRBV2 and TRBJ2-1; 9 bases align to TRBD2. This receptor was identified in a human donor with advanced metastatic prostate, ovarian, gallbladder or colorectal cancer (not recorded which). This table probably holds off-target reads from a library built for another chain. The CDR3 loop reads CASVVTSGPYF. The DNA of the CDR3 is TGTGCCAGCGTTGTGACTAGCGGTCCGTACTTC.